This T cell receptor beta chain was captured in a study of OX40 agonist ivuxolimab in advanced cancers. About the study: Previous treatment with anti-PD-1, anti-PD-L1 or anti-CTLA-4 therapy was allowed; about 37% had received some.

With baseline, cycle 4 day 1, and cycle 7 day 1 as timepoints, blood was sampled. The protocol was immunoSEQ multiplex PCR, while the TCRdb copy is restricted to in-frame clones and leaves out a portion. The data show approximately 58,000 clones, with less than 90% seen just once and 0.76% held by the top ten. This clone was recorded only once. CDR3 length: 17 residues. Germline V gene data show CDR1 as LNHDA and CDR2 as SQIVND (reference sequence). Trimming at V came to 10 bases and at J to 0 bases, leaving 18 bases not matched to a gene. The receptor was derived from an adult with an advanced solid tumor such as melanoma, head and neck, liver or kidney cancer. The chain is built from TRBV19 and TRBJ2-7; 7 positions match TRBD1. The starting material was CD4+ or CD8+ T cells sorted from blood, obtained in a trial of the OX40 agonist ivuxolimab. The CDR3 here is CATPPGRRDRVSYEQYF. The DNA for the CDR3 is TGTGCCACCCCACCAGGGCGCCGGGACAGAGTCTCCTACGAGCAGTACTTC.